This entry is about one T cell receptor (beta chain). In germline, CDR1 is LNHDA, CDR2 SQIVND (reference sequence). The CDR3 covers 15 residues. Trimming cost V 4 bases and J 3 bases, with 10 bases left between them. Measured with immunoSEQ multiplex PCR; TCRdb has only the in-frame clones, and not every one. The sample has 45,000 or so clones; 75% to 95% are singletons. This entry is derived from a study of T cells in localized non-small cell lung cancer. This material consisted of PBMCs, taken before any cancer treatment. The V call is TRBV19, the J call TRBJ1-6, with no clear D. This TCR was recovered from a woman aged 35-70 years with stage II lung adenocarcinoma. The DNA of the CDR3 is TGTGCCAGTAGTAACGATGGGAGCTATAATTCACCCCTCCACTTT. Translating gives CASSNDGSYNSPLHF. The full variable domain, in which reference TRBV19 and TRBJ1-6 provide the parts outside the CDR3, is DGGITQSPKYLFRKEGQNVTLSCEQNLNHDAMYWYRQDPGQGLRLIYYSQIVNDFQKGDIAEGYSVSREKKESFPLTVTSAQKNPTAFYLCASSNDGSYNSPLHFGNGTRLTVT.